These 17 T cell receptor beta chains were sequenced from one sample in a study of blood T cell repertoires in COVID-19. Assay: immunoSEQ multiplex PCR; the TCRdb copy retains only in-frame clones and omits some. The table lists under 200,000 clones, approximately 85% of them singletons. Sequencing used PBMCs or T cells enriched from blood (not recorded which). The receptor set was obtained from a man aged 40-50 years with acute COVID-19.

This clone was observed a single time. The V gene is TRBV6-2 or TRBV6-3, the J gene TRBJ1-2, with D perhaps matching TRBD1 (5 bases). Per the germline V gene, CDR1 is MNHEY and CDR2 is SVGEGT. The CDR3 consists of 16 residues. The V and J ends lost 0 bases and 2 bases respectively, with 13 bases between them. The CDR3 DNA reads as TGTGCCAGCAGTTACTCGAAATGGGAGGGGAACTATGGCTACACCTTC. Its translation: CASSYSKWEGNYGYTF.

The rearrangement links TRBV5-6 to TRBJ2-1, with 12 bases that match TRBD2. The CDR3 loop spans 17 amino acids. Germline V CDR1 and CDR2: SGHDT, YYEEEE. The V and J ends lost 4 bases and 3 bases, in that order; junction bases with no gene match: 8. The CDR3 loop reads CASSPRTSGALYNEQFF. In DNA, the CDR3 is TGTGCCAGCAGCCCCCGGACTAGCGGGGCCCTCTACAATGAGCAGTTCTTC.

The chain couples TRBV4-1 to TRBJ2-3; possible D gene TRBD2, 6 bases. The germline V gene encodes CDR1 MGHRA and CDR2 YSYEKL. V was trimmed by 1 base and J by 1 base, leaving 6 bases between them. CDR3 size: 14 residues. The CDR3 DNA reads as TGCGCCAGCAGCCAAGCGGGAGGCACAGATACGCAGTATTTT. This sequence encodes CASSQAGGTDTQYF.

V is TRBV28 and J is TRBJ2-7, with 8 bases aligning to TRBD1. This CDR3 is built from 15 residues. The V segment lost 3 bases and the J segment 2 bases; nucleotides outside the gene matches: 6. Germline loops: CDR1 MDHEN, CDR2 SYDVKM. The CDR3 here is CASSFDRGYPYEQYF. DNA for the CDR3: TGTGCCAGCAGTTTCGACAGGGGTTATCCCTACGAGCAGTACTTC. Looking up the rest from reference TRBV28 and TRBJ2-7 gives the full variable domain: DVKVTQSSRYLVKRTGEKVFLECVQDMDHENMFWYRQDPGLGLRLIYFSYDVKMKEKGDIPEGYSVSREKKERFSLILESASTNQTSMYLCASSFDRGYPYEQYFGPGTRLTVT.

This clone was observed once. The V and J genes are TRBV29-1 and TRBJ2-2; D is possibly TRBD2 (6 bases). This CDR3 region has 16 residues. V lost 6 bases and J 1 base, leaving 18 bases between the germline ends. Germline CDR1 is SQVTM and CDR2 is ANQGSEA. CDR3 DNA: TGCAGCGTGCACACTCGGGAGACAGAGAACACCGGGGAGCTGTTTTTT. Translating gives CSVHTRETENTGELFF.

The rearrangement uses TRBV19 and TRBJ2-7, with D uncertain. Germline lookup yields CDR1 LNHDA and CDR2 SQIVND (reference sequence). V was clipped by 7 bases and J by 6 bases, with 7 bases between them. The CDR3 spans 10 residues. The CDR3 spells CASTPPEQYF. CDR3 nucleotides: TGTGCCAGTACTCCCCCCGAGCAGTACTTC.

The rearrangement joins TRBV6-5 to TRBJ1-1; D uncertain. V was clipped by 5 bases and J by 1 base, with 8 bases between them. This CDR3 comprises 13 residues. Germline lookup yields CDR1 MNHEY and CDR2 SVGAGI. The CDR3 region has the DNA TGTGCCAGCAGTCAACCACAGAACACTGAAGCTTTCTTT. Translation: CASSQPQNTEAFF.

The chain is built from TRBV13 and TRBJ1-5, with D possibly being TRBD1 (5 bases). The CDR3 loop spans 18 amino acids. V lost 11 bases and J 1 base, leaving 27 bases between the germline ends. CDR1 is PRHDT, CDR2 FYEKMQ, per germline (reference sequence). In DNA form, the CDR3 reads TGTGCCGCACAAGGGAGGGGCAGGGCCCTTCCGAGCAATCAGCCCCAGCATTTT. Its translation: CAAQGRGRALPSNQPQHF.

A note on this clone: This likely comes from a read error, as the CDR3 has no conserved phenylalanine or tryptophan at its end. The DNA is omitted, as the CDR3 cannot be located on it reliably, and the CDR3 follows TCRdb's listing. CDR3 protein: CSARDREGSLS. This chain connects TRBV20-1 to TRBJ1-1. The germline V gene has CDR1 DFQATT and CDR2 SNEGSKA (reference sequence). The CDR3 sequence runs 11 residues, both termini included.

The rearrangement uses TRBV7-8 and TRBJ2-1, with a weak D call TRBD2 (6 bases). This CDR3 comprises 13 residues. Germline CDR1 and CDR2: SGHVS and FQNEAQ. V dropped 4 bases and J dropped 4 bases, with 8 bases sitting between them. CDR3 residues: CASSWGLYNEQFF. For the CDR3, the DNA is TGTGCCAGCAGCTGGGGACTTTACAATGAGCAGTTCTTC.

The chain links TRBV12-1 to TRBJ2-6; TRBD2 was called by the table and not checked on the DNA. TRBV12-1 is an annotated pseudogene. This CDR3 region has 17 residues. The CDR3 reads CASSFVGGEAGANVLTF. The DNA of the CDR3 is TGTGCCAGCAGCTTTGTGGGAGGGGAGGCTGGGGCCAACGTCCTGACTTTC.

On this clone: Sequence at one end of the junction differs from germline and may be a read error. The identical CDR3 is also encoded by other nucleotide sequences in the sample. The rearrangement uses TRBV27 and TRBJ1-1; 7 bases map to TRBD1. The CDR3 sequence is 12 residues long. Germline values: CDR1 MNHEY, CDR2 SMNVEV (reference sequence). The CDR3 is CASSTGATEAFF. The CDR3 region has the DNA TGTGCTAGCAGTACAGGGGCCACTGAAGCTTTCTTT.

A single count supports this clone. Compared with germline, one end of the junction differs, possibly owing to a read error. The CDR3 is CASNIPRGMEPQHF. CDR3 nucleotides: TGTGCCAGTAATATACCCAGGGGTATGGAACCCCAGCATTTT. The chain carries TRBV19 and TRBJ1-5; TRBD1 is a possible D gene (6 bases). CDR1 LNHDA and CDR2 SQIVND come from the germline V gene (reference sequence). This CDR3 is 14 amino acids long.

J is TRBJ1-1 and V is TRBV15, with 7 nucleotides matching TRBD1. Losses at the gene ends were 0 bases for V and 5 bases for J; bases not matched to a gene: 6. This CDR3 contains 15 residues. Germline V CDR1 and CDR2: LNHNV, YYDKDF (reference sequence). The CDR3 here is CATSRDPGGGTEAFF. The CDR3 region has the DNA TGTGCCACCAGCAGAGACCCAGGGGGAGGAACTGAAGCTTTCTTT.

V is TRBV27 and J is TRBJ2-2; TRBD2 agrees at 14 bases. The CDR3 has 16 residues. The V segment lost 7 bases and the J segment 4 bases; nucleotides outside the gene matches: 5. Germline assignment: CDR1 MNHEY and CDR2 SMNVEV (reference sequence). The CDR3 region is CASKGTSGSSTGELFF. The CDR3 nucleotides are TGTGCCAGCAAGGGGACTAGCGGGAGTAGCACCGGGGAGCTGTTTTTT.

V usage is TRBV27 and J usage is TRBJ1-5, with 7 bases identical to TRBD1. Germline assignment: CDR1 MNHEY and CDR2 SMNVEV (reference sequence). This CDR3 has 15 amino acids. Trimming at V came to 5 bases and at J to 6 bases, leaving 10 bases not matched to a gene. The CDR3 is CASSPIDRAGQPQHF. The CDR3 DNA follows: TGTGCCAGCAGTCCGATAGACAGGGCAGGTCAGCCCCAGCATTTT.

The chain's CDR3 is CASSPDSTSQYF. The CDR3 DNA is TGTGCCAGCAGTCCAGACAGCACATCTCAGTACTTC. The chain has TRBV21-1 and TRBJ2-4; the table gives TRBD1 as D, unverified against the DNA. TRBV21-1 is labeled a pseudogene. The CDR3 loop spans 12 amino acids.